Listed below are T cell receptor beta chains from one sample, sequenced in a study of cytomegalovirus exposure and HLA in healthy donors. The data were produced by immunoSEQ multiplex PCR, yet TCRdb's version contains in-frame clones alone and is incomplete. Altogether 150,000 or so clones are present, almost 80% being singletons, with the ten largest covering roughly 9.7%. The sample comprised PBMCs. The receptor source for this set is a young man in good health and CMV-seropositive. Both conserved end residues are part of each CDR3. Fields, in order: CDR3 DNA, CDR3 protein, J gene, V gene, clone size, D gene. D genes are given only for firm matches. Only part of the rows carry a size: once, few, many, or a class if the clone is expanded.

TGTGCCAGCAGTTTACGGGGGAGCACAGATACGCAGTATTTT	CASSLRGSTDTQYF	TRBJ2-3	TRBV27	NA	NA
TGTGCCAGCAGACAAAAAACCGGGGAGCTGTTTTTT	CASRQKTGELFF	TRBJ2-2	TRBV27	NA	NA
TGTGCCAGTAGTAAGGGGGTTGCTGGAAACACCATATATTTT	CASSKGVAGNTIYF	TRBJ1-3	TRBV19	few	NA
TGTGCCAGCAGCTTCGGGGGAGGGCCCGGCGAGCAGTACTTC	CASSFGGGPGEQYF	TRBJ2-7	TRBV11-2	NA	TRBD2
TGTGCCAGCAGCCCGGCAGGGATCTCCTACGAGCAGTACTTC	CASSPAGISYEQYF	TRBJ2-7	TRBV4-2	NA	NA
TGTGCCAGCAGCGGCTTAGTGGGGGCGAACAATGAGCAGTTCTTC	CASSGLVGANNEQFF	TRBJ2-1	TRBV9	NA	NA
TGCGCCAGCAGCTTGGGGATGGGGCAGAACCGTCAAGAGACCCAGTACTTC	CASSLGMGQNRQETQYF	TRBJ2-5	TRBV5-1	NA	NA
TGTGCCAGCAGTTTTCTCCCCCCTTTAAATGAGCAGTTCTTC	CASSFLPPLNEQFF	TRBJ2-1	TRBV27	NA	NA
TGTGCCAGCAGCTTAGGTGGGACTACCTCCTACGAGCAGTACTTC	CASSLGGTTSYEQYF	TRBJ2-7	TRBV7-8	NA	TRBD2
TGTGCCAGCAGCTGGGGAGACACTGAAGCTTTCTTT	CASSWGDTEAFF	TRBJ1-1	TRBV5-6	few	NA